What follows describes a single TCR beta chain. Its antigen is unknown. The data derive from a study of shared clonotypes between healthy human individuals. Profiled with immunoSEQ multiplex PCR; TCRdb holds only in-frame clones, not every one. The top ten clones hold around 0.35% of a sample with 2 million to 2.5 million clones, around 93% of them seen once. Whole-study results and caveats: Memory subsets generally showed lower estimated richness than naive subsets.

Germline CDR1 and CDR2: SNHLY and FYNNEI. The ends were cut back, 6 bases at V and 8 bases at J, with 16 bases in the middle. This CDR3 is 14 amino acids long. The chain couples TRBV2 to TRBJ1-4, with D uncertain. Sequencing was done on a sample of naive CD4+ T cells from PBMCs. The subset was: CD45RA+ positively selected. This receptor was identified in a man aged 18 to 29 in good health. Some clones in this sample may be carry-over from other donors' samples. The CDR3 loop reads CASRPRGQGEKLFF. The CDR3 nucleotides read TGTGCCAGCAGACCCCGGGGTCAAGGGGAAAAACTGTTTTTT.